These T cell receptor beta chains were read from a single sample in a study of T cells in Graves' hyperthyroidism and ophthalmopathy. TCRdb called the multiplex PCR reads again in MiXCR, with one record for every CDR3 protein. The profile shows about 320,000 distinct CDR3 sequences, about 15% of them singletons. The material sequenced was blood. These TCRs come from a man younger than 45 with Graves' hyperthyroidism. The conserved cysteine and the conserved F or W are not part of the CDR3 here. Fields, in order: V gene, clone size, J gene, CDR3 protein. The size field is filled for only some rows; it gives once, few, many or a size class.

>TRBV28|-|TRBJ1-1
ASKRTDNTEAF
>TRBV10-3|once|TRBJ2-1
AISESPQRANEQF
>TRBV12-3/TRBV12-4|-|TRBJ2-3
ATRDYLSTDTQY
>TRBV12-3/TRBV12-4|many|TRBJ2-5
ASSLAGGKETQY
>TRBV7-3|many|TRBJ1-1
ASSQGRDTEAF
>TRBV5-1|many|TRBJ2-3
ASSPFGTEDTQY
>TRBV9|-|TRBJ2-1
ASSVESSVAEQF
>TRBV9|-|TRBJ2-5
ASSVQIQETQY
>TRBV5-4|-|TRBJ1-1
ASSFSGTQAF
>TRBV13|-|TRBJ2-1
ASSLERGVKDNEQF
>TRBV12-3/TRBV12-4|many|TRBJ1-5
ASSSGGSNQPQH
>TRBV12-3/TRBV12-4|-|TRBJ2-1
AIGRQATYNEQF
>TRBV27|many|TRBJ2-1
ASSRPGVYNEQF
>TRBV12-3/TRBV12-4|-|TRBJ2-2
ASSLASPYTGELF
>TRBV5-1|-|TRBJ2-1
ASRAGTIYNEQF
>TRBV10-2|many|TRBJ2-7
ASCRGDSDEQY
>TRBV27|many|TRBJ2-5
ASSPPPGRALETQY
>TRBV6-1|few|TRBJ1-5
AGGKGGIIQPQH
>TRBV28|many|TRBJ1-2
ASRPLVGSDGYT
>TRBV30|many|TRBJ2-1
GGAGREDEQF
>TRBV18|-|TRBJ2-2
ASSPPSIAGELF
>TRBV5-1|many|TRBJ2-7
ASRRERPEDEQY
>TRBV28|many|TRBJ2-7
ASSPGPTEQY
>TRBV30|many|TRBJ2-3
AWSDWTSGSFDTQY
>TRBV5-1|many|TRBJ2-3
ASSPTPQSYDTQY
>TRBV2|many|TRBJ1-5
ATPTGDNQPQH
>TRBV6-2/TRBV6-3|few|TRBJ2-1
ASSYGDRGIHNEQF
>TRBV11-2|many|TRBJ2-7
ASSLDPTAAQY